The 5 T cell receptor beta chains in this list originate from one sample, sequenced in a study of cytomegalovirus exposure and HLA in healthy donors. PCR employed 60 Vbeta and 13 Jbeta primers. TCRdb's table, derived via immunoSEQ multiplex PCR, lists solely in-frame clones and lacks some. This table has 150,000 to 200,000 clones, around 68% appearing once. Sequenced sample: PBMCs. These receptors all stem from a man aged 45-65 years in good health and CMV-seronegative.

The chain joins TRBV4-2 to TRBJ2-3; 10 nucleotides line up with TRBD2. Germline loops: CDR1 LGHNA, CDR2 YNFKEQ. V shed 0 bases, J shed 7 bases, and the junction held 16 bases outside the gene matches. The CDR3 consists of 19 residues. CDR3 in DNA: TGTGCCAGCAGCCAAGAAATCGGGACTAGCGATATAAATACTCATACGCAGTATTTT. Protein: CASSQEIGTSDINTHTQYF.

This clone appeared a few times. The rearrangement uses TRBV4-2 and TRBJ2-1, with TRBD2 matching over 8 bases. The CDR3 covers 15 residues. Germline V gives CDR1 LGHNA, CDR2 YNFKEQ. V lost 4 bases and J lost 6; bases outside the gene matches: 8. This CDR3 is CASSPGTSKGNEQFF. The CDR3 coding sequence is TGTGCCAGCAGCCCCGGGACTAGTAAGGGCAATGAGCAGTTCTTC.

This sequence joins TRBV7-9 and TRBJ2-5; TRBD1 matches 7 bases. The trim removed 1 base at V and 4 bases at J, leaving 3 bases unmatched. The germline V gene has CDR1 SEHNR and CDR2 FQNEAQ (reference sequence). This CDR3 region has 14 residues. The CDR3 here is CASSLGRQGETQYF. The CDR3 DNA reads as TGTGCCAGCAGCTTAGGACGACAGGGAGAGACCCAGTACTTC.

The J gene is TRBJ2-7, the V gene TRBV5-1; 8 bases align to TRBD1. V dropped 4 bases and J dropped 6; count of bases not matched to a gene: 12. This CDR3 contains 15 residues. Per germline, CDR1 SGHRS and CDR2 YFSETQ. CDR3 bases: TGCGCCAGCAGCCCAGGACAGGGTGGTACAAGCGAGCAGTACTTC. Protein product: CASSPGQGGTSEQYF.

For the CDR3, the DNA is TGTGCCAGCAGTTTGGGACAGGGGCTCCACTTT. This translates into CASSLGQGLHF. This chain links TRBV6-5 with TRBJ1-6, with TRBD1 matching over 10 bases. V dropped 4 bases and J dropped 16; count of bases not matched to a gene: 1. The CDR3 is made up of 11 amino acids. The germline gives CDR1 MNHEY, CDR2 SVGAGI.